This T cell receptor beta chain was retrieved from a study of T cells in Graves' hyperthyroidism and ophthalmopathy. The CDR3 consists of 21 residues. Germline CDR1 reads MNHEY; CDR2 reads SMNVEV (reference sequence). Trimming at V came to 0 bases and at J to 0 bases, leaving 11 bases not matched to a gene. Amplified TCR beta CDR3 regions derived from RNA transcripts. Initially, a first-round RT-PCR of the TCR CDR3 employed the HTBI primer set. TCRdb recomputed calls from the multiplex PCR reads with MiXCR, one row per CDR3 protein. In the table there are 350,000 to 500,000 distinct CDR3 sequences, roughly an eighth of which are singletons. Absent ophthalmopathy progression within 18 months defined stable Graves' hyperthyroidism.

The V call is TRBV27, the J call TRBJ2-6, with TRBD1 matching 10 bases. The sample taken for sequencing was blood. This receptor was obtained from a woman under 30 with Graves' hyperthyroidism. The CDR3 protein is CASSLSGTGAISLSGANVLTF. For the CDR3, the DNA is TGTGCCAGCAGTTTATCTGGGACAGGGGCCATCAGCCTCTCTGGGGCCAACGTCCTGACTTTC.